One sample yielded the 10 T cell receptor beta chains listed below, sequenced in a study of shared clonotypes between healthy human individuals (dated by TCRdb to the early 2020s). The library relied on the immunoSEQ multiplex PCR assay. In its TCRdb copy, this immuneACCESS table keeps in-frame sequences only and misses some clones. Where compared with another copy, unresolved V genes explain less than half of these, and the others have no known cause. Here the sample has 850,000 to 1,200,000 clones; more than 65% occur a single time. The top ten hold roughly 1.5% of the sample. Sequenced material: memory CD4+ T cells sorted from blood. This specimen's cell subset or site label, per the study, means: CD45RA-negative fraction. The source of these receptors is a man younger than 35 in good health.

The table lists this clone with a few counts. V is TRBV11-2 and J is TRBJ1-1; D unclear. The CDR3 loop spans 13 amino acids. The ends were cut back, 0 bases at V and 4 bases at J, with 6 bases in the middle. Germline V gene lookup returns CDR1 SGHAT and CDR2 FQNNGV. CDR3: CASSLERSTEAFF. The CDR3 DNA sequence: TGTGCCAGCAGCTTAGAGAGGAGCACTGAAGCTTTCTTT.

Concerning this clone itself: Within the sample, other DNA sequences also encode this same CDR3. The rearrangement links TRBV7-9 to TRBJ2-7; D remains ambiguous. Germline lookup yields CDR1 SEHNR and CDR2 FQNEAQ (reference sequence). V shed 1 base and J shed 4 bases, with 2 bases lying between them. The length of the CDR3 is 11 residues. The CDR3 spells CASSLDYEQYF. CDR3 nucleotides: TGTGCCAGCAGCTTAGATTACGAGCAGTACTTC. Combining the CDR3 with reference TRBV7-9 and TRBJ2-7 gives the whole variable domain DTGVSQNPRHKITKRGQNVTFRCDPISEHNRLYWYRQTLGQGPEFLTYFQNEAQLEKSRLLSDRFSAERPKGSFSTLEIQRTEQGDSAMYLCASSLDYEQYFGPGTRLTVT.

The genes are TRBV11-2 and TRBJ2-7; TRBD2 might be the D (7 bases). The V gene's germline CDR1 is SGHAT and CDR2 FQNNGV. CDR3 length: 13 residues. V lost 7 bases to trimming and J lost 3 bases, with 13 bases between them. The CDR3 region is CASKGGENYEQYF. The DNA for the CDR3 is TGTGCCAGCAAAGGGGGGGAAAACTACGAGCAGTACTTC. Full variable domain (outside the CDR3, taken from reference TRBV11-2 and TRBJ2-7): EAGVAQSPRYKIIEKRQSVAFWCNPISGHATLYWYQQILGQGPKLLIQFQNNGVVDDSQLPKDRFSAERLKGVDSTLKIQPAKLEDSAVYLCASKGGENYEQYFGPGTRLTVT.

This clone occurred a few times. This CDR3 is also generated by other DNA sequences in the sample. The rearrangement joins TRBV28 to TRBJ1-1; D may be TRBD1 (6 bases). This CDR3 has 14 residues. The V and J ends lost 5 bases and 0 bases respectively, with 10 bases between them. CDR1 is MDHEN and CDR2 is SYDVKM in the germline V gene. The CDR3 coding sequence is TGTGCCAGCAGTCCGGACAGACTGAACACTGAAGCTTTCTTT. This translates into CASSPDRLNTEAFF. The full variable domain, rest sourced from reference TRBV28 and TRBJ1-1, is DVKVTQSSRYLVKRTGEKVFLECVQDMDHENMFWYRQDPGLGLRLIYFSYDVKMKEKGDIPEGYSVSREKKERFSLILESASTNQTSMYLCASSPDRLNTEAFFGQGTRLTVV.

The V and J genes are TRBV14 and TRBJ2-5, with D unresolved. Germline V gene data show CDR1 as SGHDN and CDR2 as FVKESK. This CDR3 has 12 amino acids. V was trimmed by 4 bases and J by 6 bases, leaving 9 bases between them. The CDR3 spells CASSPGAKTQYF. As DNA, the CDR3 is TGTGCCAGCAGCCCAGGCGCAAAGACCCAGTACTTC.

The chain is built from TRBV7-2 and TRBJ1-6; no definite D call. CDR1 is SGHTA, CDR2 FQGNSA, per germline. The V gene lost 4 bases and the J gene lost 7 bases, with 11 bases spanning the gap. This CDR3 is built from 14 residues. The CDR3 protein is CASSSDFFNSPLHF. CDR3 DNA: TGTGCCAGCAGCTCGGACTTCTTCAATTCACCCCTCCACTTT.

The chain uses TRBV7-9 and TRBJ1-2; D is undetermined. The V end was cut by 1 base, the J end by 5 bases, with 11 bases between. Germline-derived CDR1 and CDR2 are SEHNR and FQNEAQ (reference sequence). CDR3 length: 14 amino acids. CDR3 protein: CASSLDGFGYGYTF. The DNA of the CDR3 is TGTGCCAGCAGCTTAGACGGATTTGGATATGGCTACACCTTC.

This clone has ten or more counts. This CDR3 reads CASSSGQGGTDTQYF. The CDR3 region has the DNA TGTGCCAGCAGTTCTGGACAGGGTGGCACAGATACGCAGTATTTT. The chain uses TRBV2 and TRBJ2-3; 8 bases map to TRBD1. The CDR3 is 15 residues long. Trimming at V came to 5 bases and at J to 1 base, leaving 5 bases not matched to a gene. Germline V lookup: CDR1 SNHLY, CDR2 FYNNEI.

V usage is TRBV6-1 and J usage is TRBJ1-6; the D gene is possibly TRBD1 (5 bases). The germline V and J ends were trimmed by 3 bases and 13 bases, with 16 bases remaining between them. The CDR3 has 14 residues. Germline assignment: CDR1 MNHNS and CDR2 SASEGT. CDR3 in amino acids: CASSESGGWAPLHF. CDR3 DNA: TGTGCCAGCAGTGAGTCGGGGGGTTGGGCTCCCCTCCACTTT.

The rearrangement links TRBV29-1 to TRBJ1-4, with TRBD1 matching over 7 bases. The CDR3 contains 14 residues. Germline lookup yields CDR1 SQVTM and CDR2 ANQGSEA. V lost 6 bases to trimming and J lost 7 bases; unmatched junction nucleotides: 11. In DNA, the CDR3 is TGCAGCGTAGCGGACAGGAAAGGAGGTGAAAAACTGTTTTTT. Its protein product is CSVADRKGGEKLFF.